This is a list of T cell receptor beta chains from one sample in a study of response to subunit inactivated influenza vaccine. TCRdb called the RT-PCR reads again in MiXCR, with one record for every CDR3 protein. The table includes about 570,000 distinct CDR3 sequences, over 9% detected once. This same sample was also taken into another study, of T cells expressing NK-cell markers.

The sample in question was PBMCs from blood, obtained on the day of vaccination. The source is a middle-aged man who received an inactivated influenza vaccine. Each CDR3 is given with its conserved first and last residue. A D gene is named only where the DNA matches it firmly. Clone size is not always given. Where it is, it says once, few, many or a class for expanded clones.

few | - | TRBJ2-7 | TRBV5-1 | TGCGCCAGCAGCTTGGGGATGCCGGGCGAGCAGTACTTC | CASSLGMPGEQYF
few | - | TRBJ1-5 | TRBV6-1 | TGTGCCAGCGGGGTGCTGACGAATCAGCCCCAGCATTTT | CASGVLTNQPQHF
few | - | TRBJ2-5 | TRBV15 | TGTGCCACCAGCAGAGATAGGGCCGCGGAGACCCAGTACTTC | CATSRDRAAETQYF
- | TRBD2 | TRBJ2-3 | TRBV7-2 | TGTGCCAGCAGCCTTACTAGCGGGAGGGCCGCAGATACGCAGTATTTT | CASSLTSGRAADTQYF
few | - | TRBJ2-2 | TRBV7-2 | TGTGCCAGCAGCTCAATGTACACCGGGGAGCTGTTTTTT | CASSSMYTGELFF
many | - | TRBJ1-1 | TRBV5-1 | TGCGCCAGCAGCTTCGGGGTGGGCACTGAAGCTTTCTTT | CASSFGVGTEAFF
many | - | TRBJ1-5 | TRBV5-1 | TGCGCCAGCAGCTTGGTTCCGGGTCTCAATCAGCCCCAGCATTTT | CASSLVPGLNQPQHF
few | - | TRBJ1-1 | TRBV20-1 | TGCAGTGCTAGACGGATGAACACTGAAGCTTTCTTT | CSARRMNTEAFF
- | - | TRBJ1-1 | TRBV7-9 | TGTGCCAGCAGCCCGGGGTGGGAAGCTTTCTTT | CASSPGWEAFF
- | - | TRBJ2-7 | TRBV5-1 | TGCGCCAGCAGTTCCGACGGTGCCTACGAGCAGTACTTC | CASSSDGAYEQYF
- | - | TRBJ2-1 | TRBV3-1 | TGTGCCAGCACCTCCTCTACCGGGGGGCATGAGCAGTTCTTC | CASTSSTGGHEQFF
few | - | TRBJ2-1 | TRBV12-3/TRBV12-4 | TGTGCCAGCCGGCCCCGGGTAGGAACCTACAATGAGCAGTTCTTC | CASRPRVGTYNEQFF
- | TRBD2 | TRBJ2-3 | TRBV7-9 | TGTGCCAGCAGCTTAGCGCCTAGCGGGAGTCTAGATACGCAGTATTTT | CASSLAPSGSLDTQYF
many | - | TRBJ1-6 | TRBV3-1 | TGTGCCAGCAGCCAAGATTTAGTACAGTCGAGCTCCTATAATTCACCCCTCCACTTT | CASSQDLVQSSSYNSPLHF
few | - | TRBJ2-7 | TRBV5-1 | TGCGCCAGCAGCTTGGACGCCCGTCGATCTGACGAGCAGTACTTC | CASSLDARRSDEQYF
few | TRBD2 | TRBJ2-1 | TRBV24-1 | TGTGCCACCAGTGATCCCTCTCGGCGGGAGGGGTCCTACAATGAGCAGTTCTTC | CATSDPSRREGSYNEQFF
many | TRBD2 | TRBJ2-3 | TRBV11-2 | TGTGCCAGCAGCTTTCAGCGGGGGAGCACAGATACGCAGTATTTT | CASSFQRGSTDTQYF